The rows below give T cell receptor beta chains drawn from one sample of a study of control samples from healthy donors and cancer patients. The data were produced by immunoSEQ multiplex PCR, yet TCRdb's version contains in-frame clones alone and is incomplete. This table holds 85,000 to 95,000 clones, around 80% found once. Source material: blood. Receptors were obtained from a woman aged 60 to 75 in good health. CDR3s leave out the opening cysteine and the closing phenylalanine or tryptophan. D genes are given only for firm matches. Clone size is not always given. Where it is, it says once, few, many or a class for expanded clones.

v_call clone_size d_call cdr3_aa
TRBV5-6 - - ASSLERLEQETQY
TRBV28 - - ASSTLYEQY
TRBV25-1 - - ASSDRGLSGNTIY
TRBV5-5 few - ASSSGSNTLH
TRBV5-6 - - ASSLGRTGELF
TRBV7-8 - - ASSLGSGGTYEQY
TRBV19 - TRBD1 ASSGTGWTEAF
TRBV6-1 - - ASSEAGGANTIY
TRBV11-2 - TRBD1 ASSSPRQGSTDTQY
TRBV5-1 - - ASSLEGTSTDTQY
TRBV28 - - ASSLLLARSTAGETQY
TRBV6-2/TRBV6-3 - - ASSGWAGEAF
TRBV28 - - ASSLAGNGYT
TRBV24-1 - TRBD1 ATSDPGGRLGNTIY
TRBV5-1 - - ASRDTSSPYYGYT
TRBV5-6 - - ASSLDTGQSETQY
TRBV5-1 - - ASSSRMGQPQH
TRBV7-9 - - ASSPSLGVDTEAF
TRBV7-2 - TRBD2 ASSLEIAGGRKETQY
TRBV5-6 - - ASSGGTYQPQH
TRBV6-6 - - ASSYSFGETEAF
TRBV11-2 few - ASSPSFTSSGEQF
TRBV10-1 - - ASSWGNTEAF
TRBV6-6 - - ASSSQENIQY
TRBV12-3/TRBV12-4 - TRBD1 ASRDRGFGYT
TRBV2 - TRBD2 ASKTSVVTDTQY
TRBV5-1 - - ASRGGVENSPLH
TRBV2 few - ASSEWGSNQPQH
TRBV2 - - ASSEEVGTPN
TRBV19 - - ANPDGATNEKLF
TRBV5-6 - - ASSLARGPFWNEQY
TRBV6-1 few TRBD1 ASKPGGGDEKLF
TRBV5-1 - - ASSFSGAGGNIQY
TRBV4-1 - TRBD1 ASSPRESGGSYEQY
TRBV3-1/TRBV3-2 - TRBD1 ASSQRTGVDEQY
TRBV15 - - ATRTTGTNNEQF
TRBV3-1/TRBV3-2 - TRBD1 ASSQFRGDCTEAF
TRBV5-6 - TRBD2 ASSVVTSGYYEQY
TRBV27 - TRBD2 ASAGREGYEQY
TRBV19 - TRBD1 ASSSDRVNTIY
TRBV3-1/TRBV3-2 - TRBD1 ASSQGTGKETQY
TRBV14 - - ASSKDYEQF
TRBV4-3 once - ASSPFGNQNTGELF
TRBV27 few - ASSLTRSTGELF
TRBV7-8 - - ASSPLGAEQETQY
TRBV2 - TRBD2 ASSGTSGGQETQY
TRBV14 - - ASSQNTEAF
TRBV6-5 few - ASRTVSYNEQF
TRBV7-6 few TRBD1 ASSLAADRGYEQY
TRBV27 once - ASSLYNLQGRRGYNEQF
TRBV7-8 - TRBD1 ASSNRDRAHEQY
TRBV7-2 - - ASSLDRSGGYGYT
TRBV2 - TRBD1 ASRDRGDTEAF
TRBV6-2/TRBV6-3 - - ASSYRGASYEQY
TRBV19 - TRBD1 ASNDRASYNSPLH